Each of the 17 T cell receptor beta chains below was sequenced from the same sample in a study of OX40 agonist ivuxolimab in advanced cancers. Using immunoSEQ multiplex PCR, the repertoire was profiled, and TCRdb retains in-frame clones only, with some absent. The sample contains 80,000 to 100,000 clones, roughly 95% of which appear only once. The sample here was CD4+ or CD8+ T cells sorted from blood, taken in a trial of the OX40 agonist ivuxolimab. These TCRs come from an adult with an advanced solid tumor such as melanoma, head and neck, liver or kidney cancer.

V is TRBV5-1 and J is TRBJ2-1; TRBD1 or TRBD2 may be the D gene (7 bases each). The CDR3 sequence is 15 residues long. V lost 4 bases and J lost 6, with 17 bases in between. Germline V gene lookup returns CDR1 SGHRS and CDR2 YFSETQ. CDR3 in amino acids: CASSDREGIGNEQFF. The CDR3 DNA reads as TGCGCCAGCAGCGACAGGGAGGGGATCGGCAATGAGCAGTTCTTC.

This chain joins TRBV27 and TRBJ2-7; a weak D match, TRBD2 (5 bases). The CDR3 covers 15 residues. Germline assignment: CDR1 MNHEY and CDR2 SMNVEV (reference sequence). CDR3 bases: TGTGTCTCAGGAAGGGCGGGCCTCCAAACCTACGAGCAGTACTTC. Residues: CVSGRAGLQTYEQYF.

V is TRBV2 and J is TRBJ1-2, with 10 nucleotides matching TRBD1. Trimming took 6 bases from V and 4 from J; bases not matched to a gene: 8. This CDR3 has 15 residues. Germline CDR1 and CDR2: SNHLY and FYNNEI. The CDR3 region is CASRRQGARIYGYTF. The DNA for the CDR3 is TGTGCCAGCAGAAGACAGGGGGCGCGCATCTATGGCTACACCTTC. Together with reference TRBV2 and TRBJ1-2, the CDR3 gives the full variable domain: EPEVTQTPSHQVTQMGQEVILRCVPISNHLYFYWYRQILGQKVEFLVSFYNNEISEKSEIFDDQFSVERPDGSNFTLKIRSTKLEDSAMYFCASRRQGARIYGYTFGSGTRLTVV.

The gene calls are TRBV28 and TRBJ1-1, with unresolved D. CDR3 length equals 15 residues. V was pared by 2 bases and J by 4 bases, with 14 bases between. CDR1 is MDHEN, CDR2 SYDVKM, per germline. The CDR3 is CASSLGVSPTTEAFF. The DNA of the CDR3 is TGTGCCAGCAGTTTAGGGGTCTCTCCGACCACTGAAGCTTTCTTT.

The rearrangement joins TRBV28 to TRBJ1-5, with D maybe TRBD1 (6 bases). Trimming took 5 bases from V and 6 from J, leaving 17 bases between them. The CDR3 contains 15 residues. CDR1 is MDHEN and CDR2 is SYDVKM in the germline V gene. CDR3 nucleotides: TGTGCCAGCAGTCGGAGGGGGACTGGGGGTCAGCCCCAGCATTTT. It translates to CASSRRGTGGQPQHF.

The V gene is TRBV4-2, the J gene TRBJ1-6, with 7 positions matching TRBD1. The CDR3 loop spans 15 amino acids. The J segment lost 8 bases and the V segment lost 0 bases, leaving 4 bases of the junction unmatched. The germline V gene has CDR1 LGHNA and CDR2 YNFKEQ. In nucleotides, the CDR3 is TGTGCCAGCAGCCAAGATGGGACAGCGGATTCACCCCTCCACTTT. This sequence encodes CASSQDGTADSPLHF.

V is TRBV9 and J is TRBJ1-2; possibly TRBD1 for D (6 bases). The CDR3 is 15 residues long. V lost 0 bases and J 2 bases, leaving 11 bases between the germline ends. Germline CDR1 SGDLS, CDR2 YYNGEE. The CDR3 region has the DNA TGTGCCAGCAGCGTAGATGGGGGGCGAAACTATGGCTACACCTTC. Translated, it gives CASSVDGGRNYGYTF. The whole variable domain, remainder taken from reference TRBV9 and TRBJ1-2, is DSGVTQTPKHLITATGQRVTLRCSPRSGDLSVYWYQQSLDQGLQFLIQYYNGEERAKGNILERFSAQQFPDLHSELNLSSLELGDSALYFCASSVDGGRNYGYTFGSGTRLTVV.

Only a few counts were recorded for this clone. The chain recombines TRBV4-2 with TRBJ2-5; D unclear. The CDR3 runs to 12 residues. The germline gives CDR1 LGHNA, CDR2 YNFKEQ. V was clipped by 1 base and J by 4 bases, with 4 bases between them. CDR3 sequence: CASSQAAETQYF. The CDR3 nucleotides are TGTGCCAGCAGCCAAGCTGCAGAGACCCAGTACTTC.

Concerning this clone itself: The missing conserved phenylalanine or tryptophan at the end of this CDR3 makes a read error likely. The gene calls are TRBV14 and TRBJ1-1, with 9 bases aligning to TRBD1. Germline V lookup: CDR1 SGHDN, CDR2 FVKESK. J was trimmed by 1 base and V by 4 bases; bases with no gene match: 7. The CDR3 totals 16 residues. CDR3 protein: CASSRTGQGSNTEAFS. CDR3 DNA sequence: TGTGCCAGCAGCCGGACGGGACAGGGATCGAACACTGAAGCTTTCTCT.

The chain combines TRBV29-1 with TRBJ1-2, with D possibly matching TRBD1 (5 bases). This CDR3 is 11 amino acids long. Germline values: CDR1 SQVTM, CDR2 ANQGSEA. V lost 6 bases to trimming and J lost 4 bases, with 9 bases between them. The CDR3 here is CSVGESYGYTF. CDR3 coding DNA: TGCAGCGTAGGGGAATCCTATGGCTACACCTTC.

The rearrangement links TRBV9 to TRBJ1-5; D ambiguous. The CDR3 loop spans 12 amino acids. Germline loops: CDR1 SGDLS, CDR2 YYNGEE. V was pared by 0 bases and J by 6 bases, with 4 bases between. The CDR3 sequence is CASSVVRQPQHF. CDR3 bases: TGTGCCAGCAGCGTAGTACGTCAGCCCCAGCATTTT. Combining the CDR3 with reference TRBV9 and TRBJ1-5 gives the whole variable domain DSGVTQTPKHLITATGQRVTLRCSPRSGDLSVYWYQQSLDQGLQFLIQYYNGEERAKGNILERFSAQQFPDLHSELNLSSLELGDSALYFCASSVVRQPQHFGDGTRLSIL.

The CDR3 nucleotides read TGTGCCACCAGCAGAGCACCTACAGGGAACACTGAAGCTTTCTTT. Protein sequence: CATSRAPTGNTEAFF. The rearrangement joins TRBV15 to TRBJ1-1; D perhaps matches TRBD1 (5 bases). With 1 base removed from V and 1 base from J, the gap between germline ends came to 10 bases. Germline V gene sequence: CDR1 LNHNV, CDR2 YYDKDF (reference sequence). The CDR3 runs 15 residues.

This chain connects TRBV5-1 to TRBJ1-6; 7 nucleotides match TRBD1. V was pared by 6 bases and J by 5 bases, with 2 bases of the junction left unmatched. Germline-derived CDR1 and CDR2 are SGHRS and YFSETQ. The CDR3 covers 13 residues. The CDR3 DNA follows: TGCGCCAGCACGGGACAGAATAATTCACCCCTCCACTTT. The encoded protein is CASTGQNNSPLHF.

The genes are TRBV6-6 and TRBJ2-1, with 9 bases fitting TRBD1. CDR3 length: 15 amino acids. V gave up 6 bases and J gave up 8 bases; unmatched junction bases: 11. Germline V gene data show CDR1 as MNHNY and CDR2 as SVGAGI (reference sequence). The CDR3 protein is CASRISGTGSDEQFF. The CDR3 nucleotides read TGTGCCAGCAGGATATCCGGGACAGGGAGCGATGAGCAGTTCTTC.

The V gene is TRBV5-1, the J gene TRBJ2-7; D is uncertain. Germline CDR1 SGHRS, CDR2 YFSETQ. The CDR3 consists of 13 residues. V dropped 0 bases and J dropped 0 bases, with 4 bases sitting between them. The CDR3, as DNA: TGCGCCAGCAGCTTGGCGCCCTCCTACGAGCAGTACTTC. It is translated as CASSLAPSYEQYF.

V and J are TRBV15 and TRBJ1-2; no clear D. Germline V CDR1 and CDR2: LNHNV, YYDKDF (reference sequence). The CDR3 runs to 14 residues. Trimming removed 2 bases from V and 4 bases from J, with 11 bases in between. In DNA form, the CDR3 reads TGTGCCACCAGCAGAAGGGAGGAAGGCTATGGCTACACCTTC. This codes for CATSRREEGYGYTF.

This clone has a handful of counts. The chain has TRBV5-1 and TRBJ2-5, with D unresolved. The CDR3 extends over 11 amino acids. The germline V gene encodes CDR1 SGHRS and CDR2 YFSETQ. The germline V and J ends were trimmed by 3 bases and 1 base, with 1 base remaining between them. The chain's CDR3 is CASSSQETQYF. CDR3 DNA sequence: TGCGCCAGCAGCTCCCAAGAGACCCAGTACTTC.